The TCR beta chain under discussion was sequenced for a study of blood T cell repertoires in COVID-19. Here immunoSEQ multiplex PCR was the method, and the copy in TCRdb shows in-frame clones only, minus some. This sample has 250,000 to 300,000 clones; nearly 90% occur once, and the top ten carry roughly 5%. The V gene's germline CDR1 is SNHLY and CDR2 FYNNEI. CDR3 length: 14 amino acids. V lost 5 bases, J lost 4 bases, and 6 bases stayed unmatched. The TCR was taken from a woman in her forties who had recovered from COVID-19. J is TRBJ1-1 and V is TRBV2, with TRBD1 matching over 8 bases. Sequenced: peripheral blood. The CDR3 loop is CASSTGGGGTEAFF. The CDR3 DNA sequence: TGTGCCAGCAGTACAGGGGGAGGGGGCACTGAAGCTTTCTTT.